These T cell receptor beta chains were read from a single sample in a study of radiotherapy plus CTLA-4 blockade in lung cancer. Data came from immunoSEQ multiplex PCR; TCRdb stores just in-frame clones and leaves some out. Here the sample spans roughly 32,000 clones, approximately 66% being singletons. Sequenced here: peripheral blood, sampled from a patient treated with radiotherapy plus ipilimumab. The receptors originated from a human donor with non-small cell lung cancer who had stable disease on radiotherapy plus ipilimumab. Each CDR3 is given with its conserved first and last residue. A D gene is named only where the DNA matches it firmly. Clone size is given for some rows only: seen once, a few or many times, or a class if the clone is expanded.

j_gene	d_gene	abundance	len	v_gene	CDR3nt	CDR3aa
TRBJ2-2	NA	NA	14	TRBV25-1	TGTGCCAGCAGTGTGCTTTCGGATACCGGGGAGCTGTTTTTT	CASSVLSDTGELFF
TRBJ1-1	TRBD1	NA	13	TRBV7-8	TGTGCCAGCAGCCGGGACAGGGACACTGAAGCTTTCTTT	CASSRDRDTEAFF
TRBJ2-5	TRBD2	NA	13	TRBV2	TGTGCCAGCACCGGGGGGTATAAAGAGACCCAGTACTTC	CASTGGYKETQYF
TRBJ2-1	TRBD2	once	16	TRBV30	TGTGCCTGGAGTCCCTCGACTAGCTATACCTACAATGAGCAGTTCTTC	CAWSPSTSYTYNEQFF
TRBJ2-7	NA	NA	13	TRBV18	TGTGCCAGCTCACCGACAGGACCCTACGAGCAGTACTTC	CASSPTGPYEQYF
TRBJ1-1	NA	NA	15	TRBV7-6	TGTGCCAGCAGCTCAATCCGACAGGAGGACACTGAAGCTTTCTTT	CASSSIRQEDTEAFF
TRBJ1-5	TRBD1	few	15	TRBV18	TGTGCCAGCTCACCCGGGACAGGGAGCAATCAGCCCCAGCATTTT	CASSPGTGSNQPQHF
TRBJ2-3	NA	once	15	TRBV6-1	TGTGCCAGCACCCCGGGGGCGGGAGACACAGATACGCAGTATTTT	CASTPGAGDTDTQYF
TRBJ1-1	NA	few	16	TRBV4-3	TGCGCCAGCAGCCGAAGGGGGGGGGATAAAGACACTGAAGCTTTCTTT	CASSRRGGDKDTEAFF
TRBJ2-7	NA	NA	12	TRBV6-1	TGTGCCAGCAGTCTCTGGGTGTGGGAGCAGTACTTC	CASSLWVWEQYF
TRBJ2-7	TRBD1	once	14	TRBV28	TGTGCCAGCACCCTACAGGGGGCATCCTACGAGCAGTACTTC	CASTLQGASYEQYF
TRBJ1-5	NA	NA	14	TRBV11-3	TGTGCCAGCAGCTTACGGACACGCAATCAGCCCCAGCATTTT	CASSLRTRNQPQHF
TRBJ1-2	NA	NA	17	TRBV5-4	TGTGCCAGCAGCTTGGTTCGCACGTACGGGCGGATCGATGGCTACACCTTC	CASSLVRTYGRIDGYTF
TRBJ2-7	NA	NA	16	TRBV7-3	TGTGCCAGCAGCTCGGACCGACTAGGTTCTGCCTACGAGCAGTACTTC	CASSSDRLGSAYEQYF
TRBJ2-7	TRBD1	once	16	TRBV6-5	TGTGCCAGCAGTTACTCGACCCTCGGACAGGCCTACGAGCAGTACTTC	CASSYSTLGQAYEQYF
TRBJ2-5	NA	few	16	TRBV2	TGTGCCAGCAGTGAAGAGGGGGGGCGGTTCCAAGAGACCCAGTACTTC	CASSEEGGRFQETQYF
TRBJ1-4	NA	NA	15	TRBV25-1	TGTGCCAGCAGTGACAACGGGGGAACTAATGAAAAACTGTTTTTT	CASSDNGGTNEKLFF
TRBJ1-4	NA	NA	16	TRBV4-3	TGCGCCAGCAGCCAAGATAGGGGAGCAACTAATGAAAAACTGTTTTTT	CASSQDRGATNEKLFF
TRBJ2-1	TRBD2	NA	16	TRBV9	TGTGCCAGCAGCGTAGCGACTAGCGGGAGGTTCAATGAGCAGTTCTTC	CASSVATSGRFNEQFF
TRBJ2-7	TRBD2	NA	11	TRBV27	TGTGCCAATATGGGGGGGGTAGGGCAGTACTTC	CANMGGVGQYF
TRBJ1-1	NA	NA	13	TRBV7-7	TGTGCTAGCAGCTTAACAGAGAACACTGAAGCTTTCTTT	CASSLTENTEAFF
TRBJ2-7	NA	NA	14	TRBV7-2	TGTGCCAGCAGCTTAATCCGGGACGTCTACGAGCAGTACTTC	CASSLIRDVYEQYF
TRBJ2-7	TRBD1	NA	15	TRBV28	TGTGCCAGCAGTCTCCCGGGACAGCCCTCCTACGAGCAGTACTTC	CASSLPGQPSYEQYF
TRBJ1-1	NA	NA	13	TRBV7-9	TGTGCCAGCAGACTGACAGGGAACACTGAAGCTTTCTTT	CASRLTGNTEAFF
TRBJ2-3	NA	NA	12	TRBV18	TGTGCCAGCTCACTCCCCCGGGATACGCAGTATTTT	CASSLPRDTQYF
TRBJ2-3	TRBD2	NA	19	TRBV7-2	TGTGCCAGCAGCTTAAGTGTTTGGTCTAGCGGGAGAGGGGCAGATACGCAGTATTTT	CASSLSVWSSGRGADTQYF
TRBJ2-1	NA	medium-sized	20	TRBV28	TGTGCCAGCAGTTTATATGTGAGTGGACGTCGGAAGGATTCCTACAATGAGCAGTTCTTC	CASSLYVSGRRKDSYNEQFF
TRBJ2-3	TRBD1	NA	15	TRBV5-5	TGTGCCAGCATTTCAGGGACAGGGCGCACAGATACGCAGTATTTT	CASISGTGRTDTQYF
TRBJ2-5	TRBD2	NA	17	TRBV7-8	TGTGCCAGCAGCTTCGCCCGGCGGGAGGCCCTGGGGGAGACCCAGTACTTC	CASSFARREALGETQYF
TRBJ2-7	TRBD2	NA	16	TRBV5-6	TGTGCCAGCAGCTCCATTTCTAGCGGATACTCCTACGAGCAGTACTTC	CASSSISSGYSYEQYF
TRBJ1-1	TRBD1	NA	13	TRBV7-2	TGTGCCAGCAGCTTAAGGGGGCAGGCCGAAGCTTTCTTT	CASSLRGQAEAFF
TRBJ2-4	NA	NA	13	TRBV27	TGTGCCAGCAGTTTGCCAGGGTTAGGCATTCAGTACTTC	CASSLPGLGIQYF
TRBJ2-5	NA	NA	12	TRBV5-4	TGTGCCAGCAGCTTGACCGACGGGACCCAGTACTTC	CASSLTDGTQYF
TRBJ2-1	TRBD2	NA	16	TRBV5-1	TGCGCCAGCAGCGGGTTAGCGGGAGCTAACTACAATGAGCAGTTCTTC	CASSGLAGANYNEQFF
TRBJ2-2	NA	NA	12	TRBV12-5	TGTGCTAGTGGTTTGGAACCCGGGGAGCTGTTTTTT	CASGLEPGELFF
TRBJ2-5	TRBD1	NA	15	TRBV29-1	TGCAGCGTTGGCCCCCCAGGGGGCTGGGGGGAGACCCAGTACTTC	CSVGPPGGWGETQYF
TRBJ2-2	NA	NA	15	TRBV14	TGTGCCAGCAGCCAACGTTATCCCGGAGACGGGGAGCTGTTTTTT	CASSQRYPGDGELFF
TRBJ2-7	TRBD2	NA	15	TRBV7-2	TGTGCCAGCAGCTTAGAGGGCGGGGGGGCCTACGAGCAGTACTTC	CASSLEGGGAYEQYF
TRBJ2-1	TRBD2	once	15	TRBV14	TGTGCCAGCACCCTTACTAGCGGGAGTAGGAGTGAGCAGTTCTTC	CASTLTSGSRSEQFF
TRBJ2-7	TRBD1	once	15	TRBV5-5	TGTGCCAGCAGGCCCCCAACAGGGGGCTCCAACGAGCAGTACTTC	CASRPPTGGSNEQYF
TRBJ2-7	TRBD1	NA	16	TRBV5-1	TGCGCCAGCAGCCAAGATCTGACAGGGGCTCGCTACGAGCAGTACTTC	CASSQDLTGARYEQYF
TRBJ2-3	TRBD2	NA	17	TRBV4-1	TGCGCCAGCAGCCAAGGATCTAGCGGGAGGGCCGGGGATACGCAGTATTTT	CASSQGSSGRAGDTQYF
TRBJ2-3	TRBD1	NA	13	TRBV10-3	TGTGCCCTGGGGCAGGGGGCTGGAGATACGCAGTATTTT	CALGQGAGDTQYF
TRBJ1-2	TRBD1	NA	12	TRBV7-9	TGTGCCAGCAGCTTGACAGGGTTTGGCTACACCTTC	CASSLTGFGYTF
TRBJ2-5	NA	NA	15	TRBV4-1	TGCGCCAGCAGCCAAGCGGGAGTGGATCAAGAGACCCAGTACTTC	CASSQAGVDQETQYF
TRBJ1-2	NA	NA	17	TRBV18	TGTGCCAGCTCACTTACCAGAACATCGGGGGCTAACTATGGCTACACCTTC	CASSLTRTSGANYGYTF
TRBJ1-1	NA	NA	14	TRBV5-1	TGCGCCAGCAGCTTGGATGGGCTAGGATCGGAAGCTTTCTTT	CASSLDGLGSEAFF
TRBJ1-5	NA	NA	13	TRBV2	TGTGCCAGCAGTGACGACAGCAATCAGCCCCAGCATTTT	CASSDDSNQPQHF
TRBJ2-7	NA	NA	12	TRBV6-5	TGTGCCAGCGGGGCAGGTCCCTACGAGCAGTACTTC	CASGAGPYEQYF
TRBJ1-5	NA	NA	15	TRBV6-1	TGTGCCAGCAGTGAACCGGGAAGGGCTTGGCAGCCCCAGCATTTT	CASSEPGRAWQPQHF
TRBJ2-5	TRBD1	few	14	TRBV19	TGTGCCAGTAGTATTGGGACAGTGAAAGAGACCCAGTACTTC	CASSIGTVKETQYF
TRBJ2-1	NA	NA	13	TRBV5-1	TGCGCCAGCAGCCCCGAGGGTGCGGACTATCAGTTCTTC	CASSPEGADYQFF
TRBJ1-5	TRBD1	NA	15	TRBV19	TGTGCCAGTAGTCCCACAGACCCATCAGGGGGGCCCCAGCATTTT	CASSPTDPSGGPQHF
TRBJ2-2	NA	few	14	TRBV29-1	TGCAGCGTTGCACCGGGACAAAGGACCGGGGAGCTGTTTTTT	CSVAPGQRTGELFF
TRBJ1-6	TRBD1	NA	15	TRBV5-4	TGTGCCAGCAGCTGGAAGACAGGGGGCTCCTCACCCCTCCACTTT	CASSWKTGGSSPLHF
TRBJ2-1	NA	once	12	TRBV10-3	TGTGCCATCAGTGACGGCTACAATGAGCAGTTCTTC	CAISDGYNEQFF